The present T cell receptor (beta chain) was sequenced within a study of long-term antiretroviral therapy in people with HIV. The study, taken as a whole, reports: Against controls, HIV repertoires showed narrower ranges of CDR3 length. Clones showing expansion before ART dominated the repertoire at all time points.

As for this clone: Its antigen remains unknown.

The libraries were made with immunoSEQ v3.0 at survey level. In sequencing, about 40,000-50,000 T-cell genomes per sample were targeted. Profiling relied on immunoSEQ multiplex PCR, and the TCRdb table lists in-frame clones only, not all of them. The sample holds tens of thousands of clones, around 83% seen once. Germline values: CDR1 LNHDA, CDR2 SQIVND (reference sequence). V lost 4 bases and J lost 9, with 10 bases in between. There are 12 residues in the CDR3. The chain joins TRBV19 to TRBJ1-5, with D hard to call. The specimen comprised unsorted PBMCs, sampled 3.1 years after starting antiretroviral therapy. The TCR comes from a woman aged 50 to 65 with HIV. The CDR3 bases are TGTGCCAGTAGTACTCTAGGGAGGCCCCAGCATTTT. It encodes CASSTLGRPQHF. The complete variable domain, with remaining parts taken from reference TRBV19 and TRBJ1-5, reads DGGITQSPKYLFRKEGQNVTLSCEQNLNHDAMYWYRQDPGQGLRLIYYSQIVNDFQKGDIAEGYSVSREKKESFPLTVTSAQKNPTAFYLCASSTLGRPQHFGDGTRLSIL.